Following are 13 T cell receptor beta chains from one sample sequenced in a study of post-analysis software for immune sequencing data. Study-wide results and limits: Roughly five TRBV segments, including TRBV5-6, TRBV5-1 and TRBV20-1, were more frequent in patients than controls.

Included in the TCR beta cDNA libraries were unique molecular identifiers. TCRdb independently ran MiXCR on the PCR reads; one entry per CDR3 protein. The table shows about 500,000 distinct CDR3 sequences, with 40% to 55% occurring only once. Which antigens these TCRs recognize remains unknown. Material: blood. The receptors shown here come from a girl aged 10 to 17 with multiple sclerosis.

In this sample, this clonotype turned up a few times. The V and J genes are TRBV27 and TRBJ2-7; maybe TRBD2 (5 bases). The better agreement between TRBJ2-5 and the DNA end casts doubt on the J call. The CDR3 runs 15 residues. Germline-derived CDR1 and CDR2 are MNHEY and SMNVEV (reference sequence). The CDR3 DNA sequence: TGTGCCAGCAGTGTAACTAGAGAGGGTCAGGAGACCCAGTACTTC. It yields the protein CASSVTREGQETQYF.

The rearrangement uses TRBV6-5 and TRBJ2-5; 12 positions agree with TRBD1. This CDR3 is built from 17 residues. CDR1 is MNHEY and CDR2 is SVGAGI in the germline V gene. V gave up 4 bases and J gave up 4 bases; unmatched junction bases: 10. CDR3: CASSFTTGTGGRETQYF. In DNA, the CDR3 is TGTGCCAGCAGTTTCACAACCGGGACAGGGGGCAGAGAGACCCAGTACTTC.

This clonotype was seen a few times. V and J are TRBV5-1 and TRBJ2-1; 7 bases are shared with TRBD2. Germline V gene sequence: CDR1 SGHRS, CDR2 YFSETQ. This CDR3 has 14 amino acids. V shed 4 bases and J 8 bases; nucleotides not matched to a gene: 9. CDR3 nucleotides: TGCGCCAGCAGCCTGGCTAGCGGAAATGATGAGCAGTTCTTC. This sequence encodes CASSLASGNDEQFF. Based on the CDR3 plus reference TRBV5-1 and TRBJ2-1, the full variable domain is KAGVTQTPRYLIKTRGQQVTLSCSPISGHRSVSWYQQTPGQGLQFLFEYFSETQRNKGNFPGRFSGRQFSNSRSEMNVSTLELGDSALYLCASSLASGNDEQFFGPGTRLTVL.

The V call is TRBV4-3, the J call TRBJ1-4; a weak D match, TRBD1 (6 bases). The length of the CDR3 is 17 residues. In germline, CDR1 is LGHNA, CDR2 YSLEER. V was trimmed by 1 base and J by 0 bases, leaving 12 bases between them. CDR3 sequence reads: CASSQGPGQTTNEKLFF. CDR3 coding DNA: TGCGCCAGCAGCCAAGGCCCTGGACAGACAACTAATGAAAAACTGTTTTTT.

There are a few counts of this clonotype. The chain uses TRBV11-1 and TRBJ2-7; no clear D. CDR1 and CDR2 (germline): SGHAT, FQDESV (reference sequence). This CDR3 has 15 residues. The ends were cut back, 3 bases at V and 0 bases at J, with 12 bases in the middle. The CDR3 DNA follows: TGTGCCAGCAGCTTCCAGAGGCTAAGCTCCTACGAGCAGTACTTC. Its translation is CASSFQRLSSYEQYF. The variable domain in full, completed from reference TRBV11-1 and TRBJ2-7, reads EAEVAQSPRYKITEKSQAVAFWCDPISGHATLYWYRQILGQGPELLVQFQDESVVDDSQLPKDRFSAERLKGVDSTLKIQPAELGDSAMYLCASSFQRLSSYEQYFGPGTRLTVT.

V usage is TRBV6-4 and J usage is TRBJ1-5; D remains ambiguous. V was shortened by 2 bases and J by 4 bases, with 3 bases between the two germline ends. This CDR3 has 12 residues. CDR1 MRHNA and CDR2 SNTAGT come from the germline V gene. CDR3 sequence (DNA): TGTGCCAGCAGTGACCTAAATCAGCCCCAGCATTTT. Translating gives CASSDLNQPQHF.

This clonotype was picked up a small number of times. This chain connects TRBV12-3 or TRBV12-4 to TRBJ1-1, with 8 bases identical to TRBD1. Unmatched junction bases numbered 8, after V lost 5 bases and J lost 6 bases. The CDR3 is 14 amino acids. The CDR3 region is CASSPRTGYSEAFF. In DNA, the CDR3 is TGTGCCAGCAGTCCCCGGACAGGGTACTCTGAAGCTTTCTTT.

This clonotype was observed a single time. The CDR3 DNA follows: TGTGCCAGCAGTTACCTAGGGACTAGCGGGCTTCTAAGCTCCTACAATGAGCAGTTCTTC. Translated: CASSYLGTSGLLSSYNEQFF. V gene TRBV6-5 combines with J gene TRBJ2-1; 12 bases match TRBD2. Germline CDR1 is MNHEY and CDR2 is SVGAGI. CDR3 size: 20 residues. The trim removed 2 bases at V and 0 bases at J, leaving 11 bases unmatched.

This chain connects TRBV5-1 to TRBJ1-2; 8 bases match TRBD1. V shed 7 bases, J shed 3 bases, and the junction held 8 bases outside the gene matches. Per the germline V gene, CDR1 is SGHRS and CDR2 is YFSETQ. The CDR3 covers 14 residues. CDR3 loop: CASGLGQGDYGYTF. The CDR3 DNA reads TGCGCCAGCGGACTCGGACAGGGTGACTATGGCTACACCTTC.

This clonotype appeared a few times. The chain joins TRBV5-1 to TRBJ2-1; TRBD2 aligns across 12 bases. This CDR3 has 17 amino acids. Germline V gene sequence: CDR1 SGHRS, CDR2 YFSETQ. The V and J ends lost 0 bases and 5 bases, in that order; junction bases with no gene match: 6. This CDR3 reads CASSLGPSGRADNEQFF. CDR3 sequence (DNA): TGCGCCAGCAGCTTGGGTCCTAGCGGGAGGGCCGACAATGAGCAGTTCTTC.

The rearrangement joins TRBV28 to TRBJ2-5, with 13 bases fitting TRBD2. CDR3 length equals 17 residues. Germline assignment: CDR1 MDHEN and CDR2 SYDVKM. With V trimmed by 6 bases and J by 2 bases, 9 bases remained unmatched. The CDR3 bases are TGTGCCAGCAGCCTTGGACTAGCGGGAGTAGGGCAAGAGACCCAGTACTTC. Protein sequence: CASSLGLAGVGQETQYF.

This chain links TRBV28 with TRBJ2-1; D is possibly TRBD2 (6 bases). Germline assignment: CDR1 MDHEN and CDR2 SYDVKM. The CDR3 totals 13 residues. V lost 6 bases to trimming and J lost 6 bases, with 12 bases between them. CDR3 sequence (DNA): TGTGCCAGCAGAATAGCGGAAAGCAATGAGCAGTTCTTC. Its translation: CASRIAESNEQFF.

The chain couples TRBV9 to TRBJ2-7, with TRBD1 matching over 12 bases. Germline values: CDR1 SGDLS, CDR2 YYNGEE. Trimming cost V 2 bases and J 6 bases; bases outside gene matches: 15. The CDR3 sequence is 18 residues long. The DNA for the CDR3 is TGTGCCAGCAGCGTCGCGTTCAACCCGGGACAGGGGGCCGTCGAGCAGTACTTC. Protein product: CASSVAFNPGQGAVEQYF.